These 25 T cell receptor beta chains were all obtained from the same sample, sequenced in a study of cytomegalovirus exposure and HLA in healthy donors. Clones were sequenced by immunoSEQ multiplex PCR, and TCRdb holds only the in-frame ones, with some missing. The profile shows 65,000 to 85,000 clones, over 85% of them singletons. The sample comprised PBMCs. Source of these receptors: a woman between 18 and 30 years old in good health and CMV-seronegative.

CDR3 protein: CSALIAYEQYF. Here the CDR3 DNA reads TGCAGTGCACTCATAGCCTACGAGCAGTACTTC. V and J are TRBV20-1 and TRBJ2-7; D is unclear. Germline-derived CDR1 and CDR2 are DFQATT and SNEGSKA (reference sequence). V was clipped by 6 bases and J by 2 bases, with 8 bases between them. This CDR3 comprises 11 residues.

The chain links TRBV7-9 to TRBJ1-4; 9 bases align to TRBD1. Trimming took 0 bases from V and 11 from J; bases not matched to a gene: 10. The germline V gene encodes CDR1 SEHNR and CDR2 FQNEAQ (reference sequence). The CDR3 runs 16 residues. Here the CDR3 reads CASSLARRDREGKLFF. The CDR3 DNA reads as TGTGCCAGCAGCTTAGCGCGCCGGGACAGGGAAGGGAAACTGTTTTTT.

This chain connects TRBV19 to TRBJ1-1; D gene uncertain. Looked up from germline, CDR1 is LNHDA and CDR2 is SQIVND (reference sequence). The germline V and J ends were trimmed by 5 bases and 0 bases, with 10 bases remaining between them. The CDR3 is 14 residues long. In DNA, the CDR3 is TGTGCCAGTAGTGGAGAAAAATTGAACACTGAAGCTTTCTTT. The encoded protein is CASSGEKLNTEAFF.

The V and J genes are TRBV6-1 and TRBJ2-7; TRBD2 aligns across 9 bases. This CDR3 is 15 amino acids long. V shed 2 bases and J 4 bases; nucleotides not matched to a gene: 6. Germline CDR1 reads MNHNS; CDR2 reads SASEGT. The CDR3: CASSEWASGEYEQYF. CDR3 DNA: TGTGCCAGCAGTGAATGGGCTAGCGGGGAATACGAGCAGTACTTC.

The chain joins TRBV5-6 to TRBJ2-7; D may be TRBD2 (5 bases). V lost 0 bases and J lost 3, with 10 bases in between. The germline V gene has CDR1 SGHDT and CDR2 YYEEEE. The CDR3 sequence is 14 residues long. The chain's CDR3 is CASSLGRGYYEQYF. The CDR3 DNA is TGTGCCAGCAGCTTGGGACGGGGTTACTACGAGCAGTACTTC. Full variable domain (rest looked up from reference TRBV5-6 and TRBJ2-7): DAGVTQSPTHLIKTRGQQVTLRCSPKSGHDTVSWYQQALGQGPQFIFQYYEEEERQRGNFPDRFSGHQFPNYSSELNVNALLLGDSALYLCASSLGRGYYEQYFGPGTRLTVT.

V is TRBV12-5 and J is TRBJ2-1; no clear D gene. The CDR3 has 13 residues. Trimming pared 6 bases from V and 6 bases from J, leaving 12 bases between. The V gene's germline CDR1 is LGHNT and CDR2 FRNRAP. CDR3 in DNA: TGTGCTAGTGGAATCTCTCCTAGCAATGAGCAGTTCTTC. Protein: CASGISPSNEQFF.

V and J are TRBV6-1 and TRBJ2-2; D may be TRBD1 (6 bases). Trimming pared 6 bases from V and 6 bases from J, leaving 8 bases between. Germline V CDR1 and CDR2: MNHNS, SASEGT. The CDR3 is made up of 12 amino acids. CDR3 loop: CASRAGAGELFF. The CDR3 DNA reads as TGTGCCAGCAGAGCAGGGGCCGGGGAGCTGTTTTTT.

This sequence joins TRBV6-5 and TRBJ1-2; D perhaps matches TRBD1 (5 bases). CDR1 MNHEY and CDR2 SVGAGI come from the germline V gene. Trimming pared 0 bases from V and 4 bases from J, leaving 12 bases between. The CDR3 loop spans 15 amino acids. The CDR3: CASSYSTVLPYGYTF. The DNA of the CDR3 is TGTGCCAGCAGTTACTCGACAGTCCTCCCCTATGGCTACACCTTC.

This chain's CDR3 is CASSPPDRGTYEQYF. The CDR3 DNA reads TGTGCCAGCTCACCACCGGACAGGGGAACCTACGAGCAGTACTTC. The chain couples TRBV18 to TRBJ2-7; 9 bases are shared with TRBD1. V trimming: 0 bases; J trimming: 2 bases; junction bases outside the gene matches: 2. Germline assignment: CDR1 KGHSH and CDR2 LQKENI. The CDR3 totals 15 residues.

The chain couples TRBV18 to TRBJ1-1, with D possibly TRBD1 on 6 matching bases. Germline assignment: CDR1 KGHSH and CDR2 LQKENI. V was shortened by 5 bases and J by 4 bases, with 20 bases between the two germline ends. The CDR3 contains 16 residues. CDR3 DNA sequence: TGTGCCAGCTCATCCCGGGACACCTCGAGCAGCACTGAAGCTTTCTTT. It specifies CASSSRDTSSSTEAFF.

The chain employs TRBV5-1 and TRBJ1-3; 11 bases fit TRBD1. J gave up 1 base and V 4 bases, and 4 bases lay outside the gene matches. From germline, CDR1 is SGHRS and CDR2 YFSETQ. The CDR3 is 16 residues long. The CDR3 spells CASSPGQGGSGNTIYF. CDR3 DNA sequence: TGCGCCAGCAGCCCGGGACAGGGGGGGTCTGGAAACACCATATATTTT.

The CDR3 reads CASTDGGVLREQYF. The CDR3 DNA reads as TGTGCCAGCACCGATGGCGGGGTCCTCAGGGAGCAGTACTTC. This sequence joins TRBV28 and TRBJ2-7; possible D gene TRBD2, 6 bases. Germline CDR1 is MDHEN and CDR2 is SYDVKM. V lost 7 bases to trimming and J lost 7 bases, with 20 bases between them. This CDR3 is built from 14 residues.

This chain uses TRBV5-6 with TRBJ1-1, with D possibly TRBD1 on 6 matching bases. Germline-derived CDR1 and CDR2 are SGHDT and YYEEEE. This CDR3 comprises 14 residues. V lost 4 bases to trimming and J lost 1 base, with 11 bases between them. CDR3 nucleotides: TGTGCCAGCAGCAAACACAGGGAGAACACTGAAGCTTTCTTT. It is translated as CASSKHRENTEAFF.

The rearrangement joins TRBV10-1 to TRBJ2-3; D is undetermined. The CDR3 is 13 amino acids. With 4 bases removed from V and 1 base from J, the gap between germline ends came to 6 bases. Germline-derived CDR1 and CDR2 are WNHNN and SYGVQD (reference sequence). The DNA of the CDR3 is TGCGCCAGCAGTGTTCGGGGCACAGATACGCAGTATTTT. Its translation is CASSVRGTDTQYF.

V is TRBV6-6 and J is TRBJ2-7, with 7 bases identical to TRBD1. V trimming: 7 bases; J trimming: 1 base; junction bases outside the gene matches: 4. This CDR3 is built from 13 residues. CDR1 and CDR2 from the germline V gene are MNHNY and SVGAGI (reference sequence). The CDR3: CASIDRDSYEQYF. CDR3 nucleotides: TGTGCCAGCATCGACAGGGATTCCTACGAGCAGTACTTC.

This clone has more than one count but fewer than ten. J is TRBJ2-2 and V is TRBV6-4; TRBD1 aligns across 10 bases. The CDR3 is 14 residues long. CDR1 MRHNA and CDR2 SNTAGT come from the germline V gene. Losses at the gene ends were 7 bases for V and 3 bases for J; bases not matched to a gene: 2. The DNA for the CDR3 is TGTGCCAGCAAAGGGACAGGGGACACCGGGGAGCTGTTTTTT. As protein: CASKGTGDTGELFF.

V usage is TRBV11-2 and J usage is TRBJ1-1, with D possibly TRBD1 on 5 matching bases. Germline values: CDR1 SGHAT, CDR2 FQNNGV. The CDR3 loop spans 15 amino acids. V was shortened by 0 bases and J by 4 bases, with 12 bases between the two germline ends. In DNA, the CDR3 is TGTGCCAGCAGCTTAGATCCGTCAGGGTTCACTGAAGCTTTCTTT. Translation: CASSLDPSGFTEAFF.

The chain combines TRBV5-6 with TRBJ2-7, with TRBD1 identical over 10 bases. CDR3 size: 15 residues. The trim removed 6 bases at V and 1 base at J, leaving 7 bases unmatched. CDR1 is SGHDT and CDR2 is YYEEEE in the germline V gene. The CDR3 protein is CASKTTGGLSYEQYF. For the CDR3, the DNA is TGTGCCAGCAAGACGACAGGGGGCCTGTCCTACGAGCAGTACTTC.

The genes are TRBV11-2 and TRBJ1-6; TRBD1 agrees at 7 bases. This CDR3 contains 15 residues. V was pared by 1 base and J by 7 bases, with 4 bases of the junction left unmatched. In germline, CDR1 is SGHAT, CDR2 FQNNGV. The CDR3 DNA follows: TGTGCCAGCAGCTTAGTTCTACAGGGGAATTCACCCCTCCACTTT. Its translation is CASSLVLQGNSPLHF.

The chain links TRBV7-6 to TRBJ2-7; 9 bases map to TRBD1. The CDR3 loop spans 17 amino acids. V was pared by 0 bases and J by 1 base, with 7 bases of the junction left unmatched. Germline CDR1 SGHVS, CDR2 FNYEAQ. CDR3 protein: CASSLALWDRESYEQYF. Written as DNA, the CDR3 is TGTGCCAGCAGCTTAGCGCTCTGGGACAGGGAATCCTACGAGCAGTACTTC.

This clone was recorded only once. J is TRBJ2-7 and V is TRBV7-7, with TRBD2 matching 8 bases. Germline CDR1 and CDR2: SSHAT and FNYEAQ (reference sequence). This CDR3 is 15 amino acids long. V shed 5 bases and J 3 bases; nucleotides not matched to a gene: 9. CDR3 residues: CASSTLAGPSYEQYF. DNA of the CDR3: TGTGCCAGCAGCACGTTAGCGGGACCTAGCTACGAGCAGTACTTC.

This chain joins TRBV2 and TRBJ2-1; 9 bases match TRBD2. The CDR3 runs to 17 residues. The V gene's germline CDR1 is SNHLY and CDR2 FYNNEI. J was trimmed by 7 bases and V by 0 bases; bases with no gene match: 10. The CDR3 DNA follows: TGTGCCAGCAGTGAAGCGCTTCGGAGCGGGAGGCATAATGAGCAGTTCTTC. This codes for CASSEALRSGRHNEQFF. Supplemented by reference TRBV2 and TRBJ2-1, the full variable domain reads EPEVTQTPSHQVTQMGQEVILRCVPISNHLYFYWYRQILGQKVEFLVSFYNNEISEKSEIFDDQFSVERPDGSNFTLKIRSTKLEDSAMYFCASSEALRSGRHNEQFFGPGTRLTVL.

The chain has TRBV7-2 and TRBJ1-5; D gene uncertain. V gave up 8 bases and J gave up 3 bases, with 8 bases separating them. The CDR3 has 12 residues. In germline, CDR1 is SGHTA, CDR2 FQGNSA. CDR3 DNA sequence: TGTGCCAGCGGCAGAAACAATCAGCCCCAGCATTTT. This encodes CASGRNNQPQHF.

Only one count was recorded for this clone. V gene TRBV11-3 combines with J gene TRBJ2-2, with 8 positions matching TRBD2. In germline, CDR1 is SGHNT, CDR2 YENEEA. This CDR3 comprises 15 residues. V was pared by 5 bases and J by 2 bases, with 4 bases of the junction left unmatched. The CDR3 nucleotides are TGTGCCAGCAGCGAGACTAGCGCAAACACCGGGGAGCTGTTTTTT. The encoded protein is CASSETSANTGELFF. Together with reference TRBV11-3 and TRBJ2-2, the CDR3 gives the full variable domain: EAGVVQSPRYKIIEKKQPVAFWCNPISGHNTLYWYLQNLGQGPELLIRYENEEAVDDSQLPKDRFSAERLKGVDSTLKIQPAELGDSAVYLCASSETSANTGELFFGEGSRLTVL.

The chain carries TRBV9 and TRBJ2-2; TRBD2 aligns across 7 bases. CDR1 SGDLS and CDR2 YYNGEE come from the germline V gene. This CDR3 is built from 14 residues. V lost 1 base, J lost 4 bases, and 1 base stayed unmatched. DNA for the CDR3: TGTGCCAGCAGCGTATGGGGGGGCACCGGGGAGCTGTTTTTT. Its translation is CASSVWGGTGELFF.